Listed below are T cell receptor beta chains from one sample, sequenced in a study of blood T cell repertoires in COVID-19. The assay was immunoSEQ multiplex PCR, and TCRdb's table has in-frame clones only and misses some. The sample shows around 300,000 clones, approximately 85% of them seen only once. Sequenced: peripheral blood. The receptors were gathered from a woman in her 70s with acute or convalescent COVID-19. Each CDR3 is given with its conserved first and last residue. The D gene is left open where the match is weak. For some rows the clone size is stated as once, few or many, or as a class when expanded; others skip it.

TRBD1,TRBV5-5,14,-,TRBJ1-2,TGTGCCAGCAGCGCCCAGACAGGGAACTATGGCTACACCTTC,CASSAQTGNYGYTF
-,TRBV4-2,14,-,TRBJ1-1,TGTGCCAGCAGCCCCCCGAGGGGCCGGGGGAGAGCTTTCTTT,CASSPPRGRGRAFF
-,TRBV5-1,15,-,TRBJ2-7,TGCGCCAGCGCACAGGGAGCCACTGCCTCCTACGAGCAGTACTTC,CASAQGATASYEQYF
-,TRBV28,15,-,TRBJ1-5,TGTGCCAGCAGGCCAGACATGTCTAGCAATCAGCCCCAGCATTTT,CASRPDMSSNQPQHF
-,TRBV5-5,15,-,TRBJ1-4,TGTGCCAGCAGCTTGCGGGGGGCGACTAATGAAAAACTGTTTTTT,CASSLRGATNEKLFF
-,TRBV5-1,12,few,TRBJ2-5,TGCGCCAGCAGCTTTAACCAAGAGACCCAGTACTTC,CASSFNQETQYF
-,TRBV5-5,13,-,TRBJ1-4,TGTGCCAGCAGCTTGGCTTTCTCCGAAAAACTGTTTTTT,CASSLAFSEKLFF
TRBD1,TRBV6-6,14,-,TRBJ1-2,TGTGCCAGCAGAGACCCCGGGACAGCCTATGGCTACACCTTC,CASRDPGTAYGYTF
-,TRBV29-1,13,-,TRBJ2-7,TGCAGCGTCCTCGCGGGACAGCTCTACGAGCAGTACTTC,CSVLAGQLYEQYF
-,TRBV7-8,15,-,TRBJ1-3,TGTGCCAGCAGCTTAGGGGCCAACTCTGGAAACACCATATATTTT,CASSLGANSGNTIYF
TRBD2,TRBV2,16,once,TRBJ2-2,TGTGCCAGCAGTGAATATTGGACTAGTAACACCGGGGAGCTGTTTTTT,CASSEYWTSNTGELFF
-,TRBV9,14,-,TRBJ2-1,TGTGCCAGCAGTGTCCTCGGGATCCGCAGCGCGCAGTTCTTC,CASSVLGIRSAQFF
TRBD1,TRBV3-1/TRBV3-2,14,-,TRBJ1-2,TGTGCCAGCAGCCCGACAGGGGGAAACTATGGCTACACCTTC,CASSPTGGNYGYTF
-,TRBV19,14,once,TRBJ1-2,TGTGCCAGTAGTATAGATGGCAAAAGATATGGCTACACCTTC,CASSIDGKRYGYTF
-,TRBV6-4,13,-,TRBJ1-2,TGTGCCAGCAGCCAAGGGGGAAACTATGGCTACACCTTC,CASSQGGNYGYTF
-,TRBV9,17,-,TRBJ1-6,TGTGCCAGCAGCGTAGATGCAGCGAGCTCCTATAATTCACCCCTCCACTTT,CASSVDAASSYNSPLHF
-,TRBV6-2/TRBV6-3,14,-,TRBJ1-5,TGTGCCAGCAGCCAAGACAGGCAGAGGCAGCCCCAGCATTTT,CASSQDRQRQPQHF
-,TRBV9,13,-,TRBJ1-2,TGTGCCAGCAGCGTCCTACTCGGCTATGGCTACACCTTC,CASSVLLGYGYTF
-,TRBV3-1/TRBV3-2,13,-,TRBJ1-6,TGTGCCAGCAGCCAAAGGGGGAATTCACCCCTCCACTTT,CASSQRGNSPLHF
-,TRBV7-9,17,-,TRBJ1-5,TGTGCCAGCAGCCCCAGTCGTGTCGGGACACCAAATCAGCCCCAGCATTTT,CASSPSRVGTPNQPQHF
TRBD1,TRBV4-1,15,-,TRBJ1-3,TGCGCCAGCAGCCAATACGACAGGGCTGGAAACACCATATATTTT,CASSQYDRAGNTIYF
TRBD2,TRBV4-1,15,-,TRBJ2-3,TGCGCCAGCAGCCTAGCGGGGGCCTCCACAGATACGCAGTATTTT,CASSLAGASTDTQYF
-,TRBV9,15,-,TRBJ2-1,TGTGCCAGCAGCTCAAGACAGGACACCTACAATGAGCAGTTCTTC,CASSSRQDTYNEQFF
-,TRBV18,13,-,TRBJ1-1,TGTGCCAGCTCAGCTAGGGGGAACACTGAAGCTTTCTTT,CASSARGNTEAFF
TRBD1,TRBV7-8,16,-,TRBJ1-4,TGTGCCAGCAGTATAGGACAGGGGGCGCCTAATGAAAAACTGTTTTTT,CASSIGQGAPNEKLFF
-,TRBV5-5,16,-,TRBJ1-1,TGTGCCAGCAGCGCACTCTCGACAAACATGAACACTGAAGCTTTCTTT,CASSALSTNMNTEAFF
-,TRBV5-1,14,-,TRBJ2-7,TGCGCCAGCAGCTTAGCAGGGGAATCCTACGAGCAGTACTTC,CASSLAGESYEQYF
-,TRBV29-1,14,-,TRBJ1-1,TGCAGCGTCCGAGGGGGGGCCTGGGGCACTGAAGCTTTCTTT,CSVRGGAWGTEAFF
TRBD1,TRBV7-2,15,-,TRBJ1-6,TGTGCCAGCAGCTTTAGGACAGGGAATAATTCACCCCTCCACTTT,CASSFRTGNNSPLHF
TRBD1,TRBV9,14,-,TRBJ2-1,TGTGCCAGCAGCCCCCGGGACAGGAACAATGAGCAGTTCTTC,CASSPRDRNNEQFF
-,TRBV12-5,13,-,TRBJ1-1,TGTGCTAGTGGTTCCCAATTTAACACTGAAGCTTTCTTT,CASGSQFNTEAFF
-,TRBV15,15,-,TRBJ1-4,TGTGCCACCAGCAGAGCAGGGTCCCAGGGAGAAAAACTGTTTTTT,CATSRAGSQGEKLFF
-,TRBV5-5,15,-,TRBJ1-2,TGTGCCAGCAGCCCCTCGGGGGGGAGGCCCTATGGCTACACCTTC,CASSPSGGRPYGYTF
-,TRBV3-1/TRBV3-2,15,-,TRBJ2-5,TGTGCCAGCAGCCAAGTTCTACTCAACCAAGAGACCCAGTACTTC,CASSQVLLNQETQYF
-,TRBV7-2,13,-,TRBJ1-1,TGTGCCAGCAGTCCCCAGCGCACCGCCGAAGCTTTCTTT,CASSPQRTAEAFF
-,TRBV5-1,13,-,TRBJ2-5,TGCGCCAGCAGCTTGGGGACTCAAGAGACCCAGTACTTC,CASSLGTQETQYF
-,TRBV15,16,-,TRBJ2-5,TGTGCCACCAGCAGAGGTTGGACTGACGGGCAAGGGACCCAGTACTTC,CATSRGWTDGQGTQYF
-,TRBV5-6,13,-,TRBJ1-2,TGTGCCAGCAGCTTTGCCGGTTCGGGTGGCTACACCTTC,CASSFAGSGGYTF
TRBD1,TRBV7-9,17,-,TRBJ2-3,TGTGCCAGCAGCCCCGTACAGGGGCAGGGAAGCACAGATACGCAGTATTTT,CASSPVQGQGSTDTQYF
-,TRBV13,14,-,TRBJ2-1,TGTGCCAGCAGCTTAACAGTCTCCTACAATGAGCAGTTCTTC,CASSLTVSYNEQFF
TRBD1,TRBV19,18,-,TRBJ1-5,TGTGCCAGCCACCTTCATCCGGACAGGGGGGCGGTCAATCAGCCCCAGCATTTT,CASHLHPDRGAVNQPQHF
TRBD1,TRBV18,17,-,TRBJ2-7,TGTGCCAGCTCACCCTACTCCGACAGGGGGTTTTCCTACGAGCAGTACTTC,CASSPYSDRGFSYEQYF
-,TRBV21-1,18,-,TRBJ2-5,TGTGCCAGCAGAAAACGGAGCCGCGATGGTCAGGGTCGAGAGACCCAGTACTTC,CASRKRSRDGQGRETQYF
TRBD1,TRBV3-1/TRBV3-2,13,-,TRBJ1-1,TGTGCCAGCAGGGGACAGGGCGCCACTGAAGCTTTCTTT,CASRGQGATEAFF
-,TRBV28,14,-,TRBJ1-3,TGTGCCAGCAGTTTAAGAACAGGAGGAAACACCATATATTTT,CASSLRTGGNTIYF
-,TRBV18,13,-,TRBJ1-1,TGTGCCAGCTCAATCAACAAAAACACTGAAGCTTTCTTT,CASSINKNTEAFF
-,TRBV15,14,-,TRBJ2-3,TGTGCCACCAGCAGGGGGCTTTACACAGATACGCAGTATTTT,CATSRGLYTDTQYF
-,TRBV9,16,-,TRBJ2-2,TGTGCCAGCAGTACCGGGGGGCACTCGAACACCGGGGAGCTGTTTTTT,CASSTGGHSNTGELFF